This is a list of T cell receptor beta chains from one sample in a study of blood T cells in healthy people across ages. From the 5' RACE reads, TCRdb called clonotypes with MiXCR, one entry per CDR3 protein. The repertoire holds roughly 1.4 million distinct CDR3 sequences, around 59% seen once, with over 5.5% in the top ten. Sequenced material: blood. The receptors originated from a man younger than 35 in good health. Each CDR3 is given with its conserved first and last residue. Each record gives: D gene, J gene, V gene, clone size, CDR3 protein, CDR3 DNA. D genes are given only for firm matches. The size of a clone is reported for some rows only, either as once, few or many, or as a class for expanded clones.

. TRBJ2-7 TRBV11-1 . CASSLDRPTYEQYF TGTGCCAGCAGCCTTGACAGGCCAACCTACGAGCAGTACTTC
. TRBJ2-1 TRBV21-1 . CASSKEPVPFF TGTGCCAGCAGCAAAGAACCAGTTCCGTTCTTC
. TRBJ1-1 TRBV20-1 . CSTLGALGTEAFF TGCAGTACTCTGGGGGCTCTCGGCACTGAAGCTTTCTTT
TRBD2 TRBJ2-7 TRBV20-1 . CSASSLAGGSYELYF TGCAGTGCTAGCAGTCTAGCGGGGGGGAGCTACGAGCTGTACTTC
TRBD2 TRBJ2-1 TRBV29-1 . CSVVYLAGLGEQFF TGCAGCGTTGTATATCTAGCGGGATTAGGTGAGCAGTTCTTC
. TRBJ2-7 TRBV18 . CASSPTRVTSYEQYF TGTGCCAGCTCACCAACCAGGGTCACTTCCTACGAGCAGTACTTC
. TRBJ2-1 TRBV7-9 . CASSLREIEQFF TGTGCCAGCAGTCTACGGGAAATTGAGCAGTTCTTC
TRBD2 TRBJ2-5 TRBV29-1 few CSVDTLAGAGGETQYF TGCAGCGTTGATACCCTAGCGGGAGCGGGGGGGGAGACCCAGTACTTC
TRBD1 TRBJ1-2 TRBV7-9 . CASSVRPQGDYGYTF TGTGCCAGCAGCGTCAGACCCCAGGGGGACTATGGCTACACCTTC
TRBD1 TRBJ2-4 TRBV29-1 few CSVEGTGKNIQYF TGCAGCGTTGAAGGGACAGGCAAAAACATTCAGTACTTC
TRBD1 TRBJ2-7 TRBV20-1 few CSAIAARTGHYEQYF TGCAGTGCCATAGCCGCCAGGACAGGCCACTACGAGCAGTACTTC
TRBD2 TRBJ2-7 TRBV5-5 . CASLGLAGPSSYNEQYF TGTGCCAGCTTGGGACTAGCGGGACCTAGCTCCTACAATGAGCAGTACTTC
. TRBJ2-7 TRBV20-1 . CSARAGSLRGEQYF TGCAGTGCTAGAGCCGGGAGCCTAAGAGGCGAGCAGTACTTC
. TRBJ2-7 TRBV9 . CASSVELNAYEQYF TGTGCCAGCAGCGTAGAGCTCAACGCCTACGAGCAGTACTTC
TRBD1 TRBJ2-1 TRBV28 . CASLRFRGYMGEQFF TGTGCCAGCCTTCGCTTCAGGGGGTATATGGGTGAGCAGTTCTTC
. TRBJ1-1 TRBV15 . CATSRDTGDTLNTEAFF TGTGCCACCAGCAGGGACACAGGCGATACTTTGAACACTGAAGCTTTCTTT
TRBD1 TRBJ2-6 TRBV29-1 few CSAATGGSGANVLTF TGCAGCGCCGCGACAGGGGGATCCGGGGCCAACGTCCTGACTTTC
. TRBJ2-2 TRBV12-3/TRBV12-4 . CASSLVREGELFF TGTGCCAGCAGTTTAGTACGGGAGGGGGAGCTGTTTTTT
. TRBJ2-5 TRBV4-1 . CASSPMYQETQYF TGCGCCAGCAGCCCAATGTACCAAGAGACCCAGTACTTC
TRBD1 TRBJ1-6 TRBV7-2 . CASSTTWTGTSSPLHF TGTGCCAGCAGCACCACCTGGACAGGGACAAGTTCACCCCTCCACTTT
TRBD1 TRBJ2-2 TRBV12-3/TRBV12-4 few CASSRGQGYTGELFF TGTGCCAGCAGTCGGGGACAGGGGTACACCGGGGAGCTGTTTTTT
. TRBJ2-5 TRBV28 few CASSERRREQYF TGTGCCAGCAGTGAGAGGCGGAGGGAGCAGTACTTC
. TRBJ1-2 TRBV7-2 . CASPPGGLNYGYTF TGTGCCAGCCCACCGGGGGGGTTGAACTATGGCTACACCTTC
TRBD2 TRBJ2-1 TRBV6-6 . CASSQGLAGVPYNEQFF TGTGCCAGCAGCCAAGGACTAGCGGGAGTCCCCTACAATGAGCAGTTCTTC
TRBD2 TRBJ2-5 TRBV29-1 once CSVEGGGLAGYQETQYF TGCAGCGTTGAAGGGGGGGGTCTAGCGGGGTACCAAGAGACCCAGTACTTC
. TRBJ2-7 TRBV6-2/TRBV6-3 few CASSYPSNEQYF TGTGCCAGCAGTTACCCCTCCAACGAGCAGTACTTC
TRBD1 TRBJ1-2 TRBV10-3 . CAIRDQGARNYGYTF TGTGCCATCAGAGACCAGGGGGCGAGGAACTATGGCTACACCTTC
. TRBJ1-4 TRBV2 . CAIKGTGNEKLFF TGTGCCATCAAAGGGACGGGGAATGAAAAACTGTTTTTT
TRBD2 TRBJ2-1 TRBV5-1 . CASSLGTTSGGPNEQFF TGCGCCAGCAGCTTGGGTACGACTAGCGGGGGACCCAATGAGCAGTTCTTC
. TRBJ1-1 TRBV6-5 once CASSSGTLGTEAFF TGTGCCAGCAGTTCCGGGACTCTCGGGACTGAAGCTTTCTTT
. TRBJ2-4 TRBV20-1 . CSALDSMEQYF TGCAGTGCTCTGGACTCGATGGAGCAGTACTTC
. TRBJ2-1 TRBV18 . CASSPPSEFYNERFF TGTGCCAGCTCACCACCGAGCGAGTTCTACAATGAGCGGTTCTTC
TRBD2 TRBJ2-3 TRBV14 . CASSHRTSVRVTDTQYF TGTGCCAGCAGCCATCGGACTAGCGTGAGGGTCACAGATACGCAGTATTTT
. TRBJ2-3 TRBV20-1 . CSAHDSAYTDTQYF TGCAGTGCCCACGACAGTGCCTACACAGATACGCAGTATTTT
. TRBJ2-7 TRBV5-5 once CASSHDSSNEQYF TGTGCCAGCAGCCACGACTCCTCCAATGAGCAGTACTTC
TRBD1 TRBJ2-1 TRBV10-3 once CAIRPGQGGNEQFF TGTGCCATCAGACCGGGACAGGGTGGGAATGAGCAGTTCTTC
. TRBJ2-3 TRBV11-2 . CASSLRVVADTQYF TGTGCCAGCAGCTTGAGGGTAGTTGCAGATACGCAGTATTTT
TRBD2 TRBJ2-1 TRBV29-1 . CSVEAWEGPYEQFF TGCAGCGTTGAAGCGTGGGAGGGCCCCTATGAGCAGTTCTTC
TRBD1 TRBJ2-7 TRBV20-1 . CSARRGTGVTYEQYF TGCAGTGCTAGGAGGGGGACAGGGGTCACCTACGAGCAGTACTTC
. TRBJ2-2 TRBV29-1 . CSVDKGIDTGELFF TGCAGCGTTGATAAGGGTATCGACACCGGGGAGCTGTTTTTT
. TRBJ2-1 TRBV7-6 . CASSSPRTEGNEQFF TGTGCCAGCAGCTCACCGCGCACGGAAGGCAATGAGCAGTTCTTC
. TRBJ2-5 TRBV2 . CASSESARQETQYF TGTGCCAGCAGTGAGTCGGCCCGCCAAGAGACCCAGTACTTC
. TRBJ2-3 TRBV6-2/TRBV6-3 . CATKRRGGSTDTQYF TGTGCCACCAAGCGACGAGGGGGGAGCACAGATACGCAGTATTTT
. TRBJ2-5 TRBV6-1 few CASSEQTNEETQYF TGTGCCAGCAGTGAACAGACAAACGAAGAGACCCAGTACTTC
. TRBJ1-2 TRBV20-1 . CSAPTAPYGYTF TGCAGTGCCCCCACAGCTCCCTATGGCTACACCTTC
. TRBJ1-1 TRBV10-3 . CAISPDTRQNTEAFF TGTGCCATCAGCCCGGACACGAGACAGAACACTGAAGCTTTCTTT
TRBD2 TRBJ2-1 TRBV2 . CASSGAGGNEQFF TGTGCCAGCAGTGGGGCGGGGGGGAATGAGCAGTTCTTC
TRBD2 TRBJ2-5 TRBV5-6 few CASSLTLAGGPRQETQYF TGTGCCAGCAGCTTGACACTAGCGGGGGGCCCCCGTCAAGAGACCCAGTACTTC
. TRBJ2-3 TRBV7-2 . CASSTGRMAPRKYF TGTGCCAGCAGCACAGGACGGATGGCCCCTCGGAAGTATTTT
. TRBJ1-5 TRBV10-3 . CAISKDSNQPQHF TGTGCCATCAGTAAAGACAGCAATCAGCCCCAGCATTTT
TRBD1 TRBJ2-5 TRBV24-1 . CATSLRDRVGYNEQYF TGTGCCACCAGCCTTAGAGACAGGGTCGGCTACAATGAGCAGTACTTC